The clone carrying this T cell receptor beta chain occurred a few times. Per the original data handling: Scientists estimated how many nucleated cells there were by amplifying reference gene primers. Libraries were prepared by immunoSEQ multiplex PCR; TCRdb keeps only in-frame clonotypes and omits some of them. That table gives V, J and clone size, and the DNA gave D and trimming. The sample shows around 170,000 clones, more than 75% of them seen only once. Ages ranged from roughly 18 to 95 years, with residence in about 24 US areas. This record comes from a study of blood T cell repertoires in COVID-19. Turning to the study itself: Collection of acute and convalescent COVID-19 samples took place in the United States, Italy and Spain. Nucleic acid was either cDNA or gDNA, and it came from T cells, B-cell-depleted T cells, or PBMCs.

V lost 3 bases to trimming and J lost 9 bases; unmatched junction nucleotides: 5. In germline, CDR1 is MDHEN, CDR2 SYDVKM. The CDR3 length is 14 residues. The genes are TRBV28 and TRBJ1-6; 7 bases are shared with TRBD1. This clonotype was sampled from a man aged 60-69 years who had been exposed to COVID-19. What was sequenced was PBMCs or T cells enriched from blood (not recorded which). Written as DNA, the CDR3 is TGTGCCAGCAGTTTGGATTCAGGGGGTTCACCCCTCCACTTT. Protein sequence: CASSLDSGGSPLHF.